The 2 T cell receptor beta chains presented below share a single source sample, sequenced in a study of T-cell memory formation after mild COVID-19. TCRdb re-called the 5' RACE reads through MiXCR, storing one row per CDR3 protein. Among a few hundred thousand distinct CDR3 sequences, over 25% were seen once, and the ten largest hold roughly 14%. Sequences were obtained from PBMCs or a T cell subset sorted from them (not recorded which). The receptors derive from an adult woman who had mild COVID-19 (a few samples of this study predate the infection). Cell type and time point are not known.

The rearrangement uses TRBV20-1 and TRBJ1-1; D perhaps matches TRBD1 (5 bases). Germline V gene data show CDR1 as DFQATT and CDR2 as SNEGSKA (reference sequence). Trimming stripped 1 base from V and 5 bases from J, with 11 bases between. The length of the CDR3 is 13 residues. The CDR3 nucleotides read TGCAGTGCTAGAGGTCGAGGGGAAACTGAAGCTTTCTTT. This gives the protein CSARGRGETEAFF.

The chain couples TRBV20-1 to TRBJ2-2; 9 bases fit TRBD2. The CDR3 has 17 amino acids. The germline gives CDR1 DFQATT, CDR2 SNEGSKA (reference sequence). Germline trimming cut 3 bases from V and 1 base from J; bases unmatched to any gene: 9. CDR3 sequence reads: CSARGLAGVMNTGELFF. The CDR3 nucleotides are TGCAGTGCTAGGGGGTTAGCGGGAGTAATGAACACCGGGGAGCTGTTTTTT.